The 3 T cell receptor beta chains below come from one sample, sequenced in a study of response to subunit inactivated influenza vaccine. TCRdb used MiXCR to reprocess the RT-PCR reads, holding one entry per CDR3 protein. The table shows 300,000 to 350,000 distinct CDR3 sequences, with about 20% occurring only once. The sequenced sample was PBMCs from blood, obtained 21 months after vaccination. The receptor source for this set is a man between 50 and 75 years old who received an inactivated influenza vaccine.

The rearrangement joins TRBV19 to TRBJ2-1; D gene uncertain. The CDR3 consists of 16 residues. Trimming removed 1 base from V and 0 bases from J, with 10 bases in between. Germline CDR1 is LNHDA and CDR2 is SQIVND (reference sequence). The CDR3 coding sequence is TGTGCCAGTAGTATAGGAAGCTCGAGCTCCTACAATGAGCAGTTCTTC. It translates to CASSIGSSSSYNEQFF. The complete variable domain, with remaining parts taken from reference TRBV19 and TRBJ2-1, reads DGGITQSPKYLFRKEGQNVTLSCEQNLNHDAMYWYRQDPGQGLRLIYYSQIVNDFQKGDIAEGYSVSREKKESFPLTVTSAQKNPTAFYLCASSIGSSSSYNEQFFGPGTRLTVL.

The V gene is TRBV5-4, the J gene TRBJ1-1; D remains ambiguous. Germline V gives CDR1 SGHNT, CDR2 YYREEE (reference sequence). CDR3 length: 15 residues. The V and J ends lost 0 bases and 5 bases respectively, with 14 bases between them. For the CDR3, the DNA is TGTGCCAGCAGCTTGGGCCCCAAAGTGTGGACTGAAGCTTTCTTT. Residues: CASSLGPKVWTEAFF.

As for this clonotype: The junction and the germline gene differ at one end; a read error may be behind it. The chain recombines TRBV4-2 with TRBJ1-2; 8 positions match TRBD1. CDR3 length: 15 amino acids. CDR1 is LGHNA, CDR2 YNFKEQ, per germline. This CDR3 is CANSQDRGRGLGYTF. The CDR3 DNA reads TGTGCCAACAGCCAAGACAGGGGCAGGGGGCTCGGCTACACCTTC.